Below, 2 T cell receptor beta chains from the same sample are listed, as sequenced in a study of cytomegalovirus exposure and HLA in healthy donors. The PCR used 60 Vbeta and 13 Jbeta primers. Generated by immunoSEQ multiplex PCR, the TCRdb table keeps only in-frame clones and is missing some. The sample carries roughly 150,000 clones, roughly 80% recorded once. Sequencing used PBMCs. The receptors derive from a girl aged 2-10 years in good health and CMV-seropositive.

The V gene is TRBV28, the J gene TRBJ2-1; D is unresolved. Germline V gives CDR1 MDHEN, CDR2 SYDVKM. The CDR3 contains 15 residues. The ends were cut back, 3 bases at V and 5 bases at J, with 14 bases in the middle. The CDR3 reads CASSFVTGLNNEQFF. The CDR3 DNA reads TGTGCCAGCAGTTTTGTCACCGGTCTGAACAATGAGCAGTTCTTC.

The CDR3 region is CASAPWGRGTDTQYF. In DNA, the CDR3 is TGCGCCAGCGCCCCTTGGGGCAGGGGCACAGATACGCAGTATTTT. The rearrangement joins TRBV5-1 to TRBJ2-3; possibly TRBD1 for D (5 bases). This CDR3 is built from 15 residues. From germline, CDR1 is SGHRS and CDR2 YFSETQ. V was clipped by 7 bases and J by 1 base, with 16 bases between them. The full variable domain, with the rest looked up from reference TRBV5-1 and TRBJ2-3, is KAGVTQTPRYLIKTRGQQVTLSCSPISGHRSVSWYQQTPGQGLQFLFEYFSETQRNKGNFPGRFSGRQFSNSRSEMNVSTLELGDSALYLCASAPWGRGTDTQYFGPGTRLTVL.